A selection of T cell receptor beta chains follows, all from one sample in a study of cytomegalovirus exposure and HLA in healthy donors. The method was immunoSEQ multiplex PCR; TCRdb's version includes in-frame clones alone and lacks a portion of them. The sample shows under 150,000 clones, 77% of them seen only once. Sequenced material: PBMCs. The receptors were gathered from a woman aged 60-70 years in good health and CMV-seronegative. The CDR3 runs from the conserved cysteine through the conserved F or W. A D gene is named only where the DNA matches it firmly. Some rows have no size entry. The others give once, few or many, or a class for an expanded clone.

CDR3 protein | CDR3 DNA | clone size | J gene | V gene | D gene | CDR3 length
CASSSTGTAYNEQFF | TGTGCCAGCAGTTCTACCGGGACAGCCTACAATGAGCAGTTCTTC | NA | TRBJ2-1 | TRBV28 | TRBD1 | 15
CASRTSLWGLTDTQYF | TGTGCCAGTAGAACCAGTTTATGGGGCCTCACAGATACGCAGTATTTT | NA | TRBJ2-3 | TRBV19 | NA | 16
CASSLGRGFPGGYTF | TGTGCCAGCAGCTTAGGCCGGGGTTTTCCTGGTGGCTACACCTTC | NA | TRBJ1-2 | TRBV7-2 | NA | 15
CASSPGTGRDGPQHF | TGTGCCAGCTCACCCGGGACAGGGAGGGATGGTCCCCAGCATTTT | NA | TRBJ1-5 | TRBV18 | TRBD1 | 15
CASSFIGTGDQPQHF | TGTGCCAGCAGCTTCATCGGGACAGGGGATCAGCCCCAGCATTTT | few | TRBJ1-5 | TRBV5-5 | TRBD1 | 15
CASSYSRRASYEQYF | TGTGCCAGCAGTTACTCGAGGAGGGCCTCCTACGAGCAGTACTTC | NA | TRBJ2-7 | TRBV6-5 | NA | 15
CASSISGGLQYF | TGTGCCAGTAGTATTTCGGGCGGGCTGCAGTATTTT | NA | TRBJ2-3 | TRBV19 | NA | 12
CASSSGPIEKLFF | TGTGCCAGCAGTTCAGGGCCAATTGAAAAACTGTTTTTT | NA | TRBJ1-4 | TRBV28 | NA | 13
CASRPYEVTWERLAKNIQYF | TGTGCCAGCAGGCCCTACGAGGTGACTTGGGAGAGGCTAGCCAAAAACATTCAGTACTTC | NA | TRBJ2-4 | TRBV2 | NA | 20
CASSFPRGLPATQYF | TGTGCCAGCAGCTTCCCCCGGGGACTGCCCGCGACCCAGTACTTC | NA | TRBJ2-5 | TRBV7-2 | NA | 15
CARSWRASPYNEQFF | TGTGCCAGAAGTTGGCGGGCCTCCCCTTACAATGAGCAGTTCTTC | NA | TRBJ2-1 | TRBV5-3 | NA | 15
CASSELDRPYGYTF | TGTGCCAGCAGTGAACTGGACAGGCCCTATGGCTACACCTTC | NA | TRBJ1-2 | TRBV6-1 | TRBD1 | 14
CASTTQDRVKSPQHF | TGTGCCAGTACCACCCAGGACAGGGTGAAATCGCCCCAGCATTTT | NA | TRBJ1-5 | TRBV19 | TRBD1 | 15
CASTKAGVGHEQFF | TGTGCCAGCACCAAAGCGGGAGTCGGGCATGAGCAGTTCTTC | NA | TRBJ2-1 | TRBV5-6 | TRBD2 | 14
CASSYDRLSGNTIYF | TGCGCCAGCAGTTATGACAGGCTCTCTGGAAACACCATATATTTT | NA | TRBJ1-3 | TRBV5-1 | NA | 15
CASSFNQGPGGYGYTF | TGTGCCAGCAGCTTCAATCAAGGGCCCGGGGGGTATGGCTACACCTTC | NA | TRBJ1-2 | TRBV7-9 | NA | 16
CASSWTGPYEQYF | TGTGCCAGCAGTTGGACAGGGCCCTACGAGCAGTACTTC | NA | TRBJ2-7 | TRBV28 | TRBD1 | 13
CASSLQGRSYNSPLHF | TGTGCCAGCAGCTTACAGGGGCGCTCCTATAATTCACCCCTCCACTTT | NA | TRBJ1-6 | TRBV7-2 | NA | 16
CASRGTSGTDTQYF | TGTGCCAGCAGGGGGACTAGCGGCACAGATACGCAGTATTTT | few | TRBJ2-3 | TRBV2 | TRBD2 | 14
CASSEAPGAGNEQFF | TGTGCCAGCAGTGAGGCCCCAGGGGCAGGTAATGAGCAGTTCTTC | NA | TRBJ2-1 | TRBV6-1 | NA | 15
CASSTRLIQMMNTEAFF | TGCGCCAGCAGCACACGCCTCATACAGATGATGAACACTGAAGCTTTCTTT | once | TRBJ1-1 | TRBV4-1 | NA | 17
CASSDRGRNGYTF | TGTGCCAGCAGTGACAGGGGGCGGAATGGCTACACCTTC | NA | TRBJ1-2 | TRBV28 | TRBD1 | 13
CASSPYGQGRYQETQYF | TGTGCCAGCAGTCCCTATGGACAGGGCCGCTACCAAGAGACCCAGTACTTC | NA | TRBJ2-5 | TRBV28 | TRBD1 | 17
CASSLVGLADTGELFF | TGCGCCAGCAGCTTGGTGGGACTAGCGGACACCGGGGAGCTGTTTTTT | NA | TRBJ2-2 | TRBV5-1 | TRBD2 | 16
CASSTTVNTEAFF | TGTGCCAGCTCAACGACAGTGAACACTGAAGCTTTCTTT | NA | TRBJ1-1 | TRBV18 | NA | 13
CASSPRGTESTDTQYF | TGTGCCAGCAGCCCCAGGGGGACGGAGAGCACAGATACGCAGTATTTT | once | TRBJ2-3 | TRBV7-9 | TRBD1 | 16
CASSSEGGGVGEQYF | TGCGCCAGCAGCTCAGAGGGCGGGGGGGTAGGCGAGCAGTACTTC | NA | TRBJ2-7 | TRBV5-1 | TRBD2 | 15
CASSEVPGQSYEQYF | TGTGCCAGCAGTGAAGTCCCGGGACAGAGCTACGAGCAGTACTTC | NA | TRBJ2-7 | TRBV2 | TRBD1 | 15
CATSRRQGYEQYF | TGCGCCACCTCTCGGAGACAGGGTTACGAGCAGTACTTC | NA | TRBJ2-7 | TRBV5-1 | TRBD1 | 13
CASSLDGGSPEQYF | TGTGCCAGCAGCCTGGACGGGGGAAGCCCCGAGCAGTACTTC | NA | TRBJ2-7 | TRBV5-8 | NA | 14
CAWSVGTGGRETQYF | TGTGCCTGGAGTGTAGGGACAGGGGGCAGGGAGACCCAGTACTTC | few | TRBJ2-5 | TRBV30 | TRBD1 | 15
CASSLVTDTEAFF | TGTGCCAGCAGCTTGGTTACTGACACTGAAGCTTTCTTT | NA | TRBJ1-1 | TRBV11-2 | NA | 13
CASSLGDTYNEQFF | TGTGCCAGCAGCTTGGGGGACACTTACAATGAGCAGTTCTTC | NA | TRBJ2-1 | TRBV5-4 | NA | 14
CTYTGNSGANVLTF | TGCACCTACACAGGGAACTCTGGGGCCAACGTCCTGACTTTC | NA | TRBJ2-6 | TRBV29-1 | NA | 14
CASSGTGAGNTIYF | TGTGCCAGCAGCGGAACAGGGGCTGGAAACACCATATATTTT | once | TRBJ1-3 | TRBV5-4 | TRBD1 | 14